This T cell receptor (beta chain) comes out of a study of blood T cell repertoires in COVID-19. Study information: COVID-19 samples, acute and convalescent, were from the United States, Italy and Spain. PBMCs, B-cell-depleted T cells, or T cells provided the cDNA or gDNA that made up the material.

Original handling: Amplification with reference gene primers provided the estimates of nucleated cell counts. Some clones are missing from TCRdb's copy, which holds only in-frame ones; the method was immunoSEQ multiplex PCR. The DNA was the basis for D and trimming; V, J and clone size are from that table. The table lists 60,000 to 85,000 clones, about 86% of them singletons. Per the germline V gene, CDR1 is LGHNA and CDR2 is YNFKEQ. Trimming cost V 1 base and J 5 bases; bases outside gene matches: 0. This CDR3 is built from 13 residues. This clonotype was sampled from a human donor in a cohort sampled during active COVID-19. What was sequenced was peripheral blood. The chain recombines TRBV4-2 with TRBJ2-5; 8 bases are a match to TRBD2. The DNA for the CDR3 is TGTGCCAGCAGCCAAGGACTAGCGGAGACCCAGTACTTC. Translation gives CASSQGLAETQYF.